The present T cell receptor beta chain was sequenced within a study of beta chain features in type 1 diabetes. Study outcomes and limitations: TCRB CDR3s from Type 1 diabetes patients were moderately but significantly shorter in all four CD4+ subsets. The study found fewer insertions and more deletions at VDJ junctions in type 1 diabetes patients.

Sorting that relied on CD45RO/CCR7/CD25/CD127/CD95/CD27 yielded CD4+ naive, central memory, regulatory and stem cell-like memory cells. Trimming pared 4 bases from V and 2 bases from J, leaving 8 bases between. Germline CDR1 and CDR2: SGHTA and FQGNSA. This CDR3 comprises 14 residues. This clone showed up just a few times. Its antigen is not identified. Other DNA sequences in the sample encode the same CDR3. Expressed TCRB transcripts were sequenced, since all the RNA that had been isolated was reverse transcribed. Roughly 3.6 million reads per sample on average were obtained from naive, central memory and regulatory T cell samples. Here immunoSEQ multiplex PCR was the method, and the copy in TCRdb shows in-frame clones only, minus some. The repertoire holds about 130,000 clones, with 9.2% as singletons.

The TCR was taken from a man aged 18-30 years in good health. V and J are TRBV7-2 and TRBJ2-2, with a tentative D call TRBD2 (6 bases). The sample consisted of central memory CD4+ T cells from blood. The CDR3 sequence is CASSSGLNTGELFF. As DNA, the CDR3 is TGTGCCAGCAGCTCGGGACTTAACACCGGGGAGCTGTTTTTT.